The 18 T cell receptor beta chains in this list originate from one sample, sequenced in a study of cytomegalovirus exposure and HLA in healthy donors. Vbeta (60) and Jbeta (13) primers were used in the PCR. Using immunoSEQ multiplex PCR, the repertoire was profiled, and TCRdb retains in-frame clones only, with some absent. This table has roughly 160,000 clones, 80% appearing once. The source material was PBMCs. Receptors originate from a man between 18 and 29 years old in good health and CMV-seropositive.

CDR3 protein: CASSFTREKLFF. The CDR3 DNA follows: TGCGCCAGCAGCTTTACGAGAGAAAAACTGTTTTTT. The J gene is TRBJ1-4, the V gene TRBV5-1, with D unresolved. Trimming shortened V by 2 bases and J by 8 bases, and 7 bases separated the two germline ends. The germline V gene has CDR1 SGHRS and CDR2 YFSETQ. The CDR3 is made up of 12 amino acids.

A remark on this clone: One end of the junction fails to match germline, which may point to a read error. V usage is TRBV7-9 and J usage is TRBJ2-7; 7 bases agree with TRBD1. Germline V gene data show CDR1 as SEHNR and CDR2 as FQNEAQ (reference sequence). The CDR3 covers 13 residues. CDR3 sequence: CASSGIQGTERSF. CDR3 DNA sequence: TGTGCCAGCAGCGGGATACAGGGGACAGAGAGAAGTTTC.

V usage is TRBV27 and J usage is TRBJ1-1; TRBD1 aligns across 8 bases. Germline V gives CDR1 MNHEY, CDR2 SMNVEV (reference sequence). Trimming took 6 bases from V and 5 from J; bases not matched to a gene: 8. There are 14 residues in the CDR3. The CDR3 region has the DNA TGTGCCAGCAGACAACAGGGGGGGGAGACTGAAGCTTTCTTT. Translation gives CASRQQGGETEAFF.

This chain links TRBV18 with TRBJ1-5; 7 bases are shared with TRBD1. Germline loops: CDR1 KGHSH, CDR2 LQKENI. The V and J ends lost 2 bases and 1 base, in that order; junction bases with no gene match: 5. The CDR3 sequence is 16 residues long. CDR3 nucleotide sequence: TGTGCCAGCTCACCAAACGACAGGGCGAGCAATCAGCCCCAGCATTTT. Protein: CASSPNDRASNQPQHF.

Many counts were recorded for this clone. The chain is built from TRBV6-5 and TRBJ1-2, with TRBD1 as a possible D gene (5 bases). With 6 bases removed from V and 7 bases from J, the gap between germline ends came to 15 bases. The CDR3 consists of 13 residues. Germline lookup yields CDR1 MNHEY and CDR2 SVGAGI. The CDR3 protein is CASRTGTPVGYTF. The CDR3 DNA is TGTGCCAGCAGGACCGGGACTCCTGTTGGCTACACCTTC.

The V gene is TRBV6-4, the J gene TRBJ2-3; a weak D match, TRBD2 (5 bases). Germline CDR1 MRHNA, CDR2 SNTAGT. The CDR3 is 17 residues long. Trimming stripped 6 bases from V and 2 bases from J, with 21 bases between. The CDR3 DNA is TGTGCCAGCAGCGACCTAAGGGAGTCACCTTACACAGATACGCAGTATTTT. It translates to CASSDLRESPYTDTQYF.

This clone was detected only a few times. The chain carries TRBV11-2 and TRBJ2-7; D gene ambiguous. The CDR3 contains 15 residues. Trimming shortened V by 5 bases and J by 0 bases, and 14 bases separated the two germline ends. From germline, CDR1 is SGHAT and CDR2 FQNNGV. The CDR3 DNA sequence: TGTGCCAGCAGCGCCCAGCGTTCGAGCTCCTACGAGCAGTACTTC. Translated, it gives CASSAQRSSSYEQYF. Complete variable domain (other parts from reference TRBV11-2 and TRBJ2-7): EAGVAQSPRYKIIEKRQSVAFWCNPISGHATLYWYQQILGQGPKLLIQFQNNGVVDDSQLPKDRFSAERLKGVDSTLKIQPAKLEDSAVYLCASSAQRSSSYEQYFGPGTRLTVT.

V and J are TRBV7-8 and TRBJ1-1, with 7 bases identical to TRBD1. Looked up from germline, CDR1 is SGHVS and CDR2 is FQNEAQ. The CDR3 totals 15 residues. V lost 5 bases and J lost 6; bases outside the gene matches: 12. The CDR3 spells CASSLEGALSSEAFF. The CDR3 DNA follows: TGTGCCAGCAGCCTCGAGGGGGCGCTGAGTTCTGAAGCTTTCTTT. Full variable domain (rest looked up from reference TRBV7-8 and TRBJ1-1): GAGVSQSPRYKVAKRGQDVALRCDPISGHVSLFWYQQALGQGPEFLTYFQNEAQLDKSGLPSDRFFAERPEGSVSTLKIQRTQQEDSAVYLCASSLEGALSSEAFFGQGTRLTVV.

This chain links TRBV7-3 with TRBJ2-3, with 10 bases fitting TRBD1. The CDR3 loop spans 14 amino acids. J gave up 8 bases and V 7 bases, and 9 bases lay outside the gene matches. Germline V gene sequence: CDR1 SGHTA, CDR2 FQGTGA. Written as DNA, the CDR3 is TGTGCCAGCACGACAGGGGGCATTAACTCTACGCAGTATTTT. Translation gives CASTTGGINSTQYF.

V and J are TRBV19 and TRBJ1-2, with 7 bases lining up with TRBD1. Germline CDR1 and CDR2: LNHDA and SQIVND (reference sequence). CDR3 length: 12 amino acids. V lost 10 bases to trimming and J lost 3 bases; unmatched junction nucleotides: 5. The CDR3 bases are TGTGCCACCAAGGGGGCAGACTATGGCTACACCTTC. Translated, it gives CATKGADYGYTF.

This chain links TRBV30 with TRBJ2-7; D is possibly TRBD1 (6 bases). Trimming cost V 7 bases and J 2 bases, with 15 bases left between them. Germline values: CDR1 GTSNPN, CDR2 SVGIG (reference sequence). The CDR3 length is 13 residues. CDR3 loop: CAYTTGLAYEQYF. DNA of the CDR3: TGTGCCTACACAACAGGGTTGGCCTACGAGCAGTACTTC.

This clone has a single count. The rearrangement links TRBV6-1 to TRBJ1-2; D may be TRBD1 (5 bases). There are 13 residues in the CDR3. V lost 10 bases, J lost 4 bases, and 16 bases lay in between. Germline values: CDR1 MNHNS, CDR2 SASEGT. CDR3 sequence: CATRDGGVYGYTF. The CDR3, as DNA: TGTGCCACGAGGGATGGAGGGGTCTATGGCTACACCTTC.

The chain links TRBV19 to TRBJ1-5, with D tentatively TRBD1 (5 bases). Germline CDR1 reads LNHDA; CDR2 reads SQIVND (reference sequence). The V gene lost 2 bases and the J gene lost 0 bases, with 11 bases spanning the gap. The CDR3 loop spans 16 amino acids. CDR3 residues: CASSIIRGDSNQPQHF. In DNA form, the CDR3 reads TGTGCCAGTAGTATAATCCGGGGGGATAGCAATCAGCCCCAGCATTTT.

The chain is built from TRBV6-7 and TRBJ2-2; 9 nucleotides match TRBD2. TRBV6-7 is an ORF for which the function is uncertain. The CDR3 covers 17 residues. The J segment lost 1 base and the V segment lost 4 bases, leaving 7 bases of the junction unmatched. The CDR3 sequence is CASSSPLAGMNTGELFF. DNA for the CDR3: TGTGCCAGCAGTTCTCCGCTAGCGGGGATGAACACCGGGGAGCTGTTTTTT.

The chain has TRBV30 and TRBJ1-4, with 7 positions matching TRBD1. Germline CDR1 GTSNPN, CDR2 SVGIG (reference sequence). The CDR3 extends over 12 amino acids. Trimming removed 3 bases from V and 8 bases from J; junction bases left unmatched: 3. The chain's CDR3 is CAWRPGQEKLFF. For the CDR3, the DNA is TGTGCCTGGAGGCCGGGACAGGAAAAACTGTTTTTT. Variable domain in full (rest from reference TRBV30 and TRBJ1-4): SQTIHQWPATLVQPVGSPLSLECTVEGTSNPNLYWYRQAAGRGLQLLFYSVGIGQISSEVPQNLSASRPQDRQFILSSKKLLLSDSGFYLCAWRPGQEKLFFGSGTQLSVL.

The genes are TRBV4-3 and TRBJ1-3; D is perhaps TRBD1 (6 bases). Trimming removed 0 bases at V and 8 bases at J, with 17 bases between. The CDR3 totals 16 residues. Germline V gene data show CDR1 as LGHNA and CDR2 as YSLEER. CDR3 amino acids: CASSQDVVGATYTIYF. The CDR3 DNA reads TGCGCCAGCAGCCAAGACGTCGTGGGGGCAACGTACACCATATATTTT.

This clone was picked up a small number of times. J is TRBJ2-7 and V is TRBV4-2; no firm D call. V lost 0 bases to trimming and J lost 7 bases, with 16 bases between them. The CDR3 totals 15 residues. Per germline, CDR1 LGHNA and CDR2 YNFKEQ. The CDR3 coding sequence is TGTGCCAGCAGCCAAGATTGGAGCTCAAAGTTGGAGCAGTACTTC. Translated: CASSQDWSSKLEQYF.

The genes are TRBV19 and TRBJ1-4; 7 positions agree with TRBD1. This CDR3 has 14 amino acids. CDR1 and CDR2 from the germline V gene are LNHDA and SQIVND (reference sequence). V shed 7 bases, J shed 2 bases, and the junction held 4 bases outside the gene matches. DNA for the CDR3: TGTGCCAGTACTCCGGGACAGACTAATGAAAAACTGTTTTTT. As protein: CASTPGQTNEKLFF.